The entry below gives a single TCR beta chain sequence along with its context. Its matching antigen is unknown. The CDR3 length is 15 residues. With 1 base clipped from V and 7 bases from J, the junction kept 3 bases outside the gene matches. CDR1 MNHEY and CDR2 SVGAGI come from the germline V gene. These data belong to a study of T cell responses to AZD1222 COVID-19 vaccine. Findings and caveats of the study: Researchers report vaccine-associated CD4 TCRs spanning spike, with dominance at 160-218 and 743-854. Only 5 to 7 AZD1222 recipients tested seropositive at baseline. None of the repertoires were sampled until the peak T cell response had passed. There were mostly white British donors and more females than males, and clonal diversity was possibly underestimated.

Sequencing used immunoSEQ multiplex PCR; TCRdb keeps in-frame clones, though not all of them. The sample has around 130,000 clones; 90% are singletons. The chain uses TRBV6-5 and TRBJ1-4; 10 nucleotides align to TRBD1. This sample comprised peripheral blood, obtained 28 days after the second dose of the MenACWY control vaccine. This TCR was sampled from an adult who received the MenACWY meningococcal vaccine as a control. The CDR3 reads CASSYLTGGREKLFF. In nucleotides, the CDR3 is TGTGCCAGCAGTTACTTGACAGGGGGCCGTGAAAAACTGTTTTTT.